The sequence of this TCR beta chain was determined in a study of PD-1 blockade in mismatch repair-deficient tumors. Time point noted: 10-day in vitro stimulation with candidate neoantigen peptide 4. The TCR-sequenced patients were three responders to pembrolizumab. Worth noting for this clone: Its antigen remains unidentified.

Germline V CDR1 and CDR2: SEHNR, FQNEAQ (reference sequence). V lost 2 bases and J 4 bases, leaving 12 bases between the germline ends. The CDR3 is made up of 15 amino acids. Assay used: immunoSEQ multiplex PCR; TCRdb lists only in-frame clones, some missing. Among roughly 14,000 clones, around 84% were seen once, and the ten largest hold 20% to 25%. This receptor was identified in an adult with mismatch repair-deficient cancer. This rearrangement joins TRBV7-9 to TRBJ2-1, with TRBD2 as a possible D gene (6 bases). Sequenced here: cells cultured in vitro, sampled from a patient treated with pembrolizumab. The CDR3 region is CASSLRDSGYNEQFF. In nucleotides, the CDR3 is TGTGCCAGCAGCTTACGGGACTCGGGATACAATGAGCAGTTCTTC.